This TCR beta chain was observed in a study of read filtering for tumor transcriptome and immune sequencing. Study outcomes and limitations: In IR-seq, single-read clonotypes were approximately 79% of clonotypes but approximately 3.5% of reads.

This clonotype was picked up a small number of times. Its specificity is not known. Germline lookup yields CDR1 SGHDN and CDR2 FVKESK. V was trimmed by 1 base and J by 9 bases, leaving 13 bases between them. The CDR3 spans 14 residues. This library used 300 to 450 ng RNA and molecular barcoded adaptors spanning alpha/delta and beta/gamma chains. TCRdb called the reads again in MiXCR, with one record for every CDR3 protein. The table records over 45,000 distinct CDR3 sequences, about 12% of them present only once. This chain joins TRBV14 and TRBJ2-1, with no clear D. Sequencing used a population of CD138-negative cells sorted from bone marrow. This receptor was identified in a donor aged 40 or older with multiple myeloma. CDR3 nucleotide sequence: TGTGCCAGCAGCCAAGGGTCACTTATTAGTGAGCAGTTCTTC. As protein: CASSQGSLISEQFF.